The present TCR beta chain was sequenced within a study of CD8 T cells in Susac syndrome. Study-wide background: The sequenced Susac syndrome patients included six who had clinically active disease and roughly 8 who were in remission.

RNA totalling roughly 0.5 to 1 ug underwent reverse transcription with random hexamers. Amplification of TCR beta CDR3 spanned 54 Vbeta and 13 Jbeta via immunoSEQ multiplex PCR. A single record per CDR3 protein comes from TCRdb applying MiXCR to the immunoSEQ multiplex PCR reads. The profile shows approximately 190,000 distinct CDR3 sequences, around 95% of them singletons. The V gene end was trimmed by 5 bases and the J gene end by 2 bases; junction bases not matched to a gene: 3. The length of the CDR3 is 13 residues. Germline V gene sequence: CDR1 KGHSH, CDR2 LQKENI. Diagnostic criteria for definite or probable disease, in their recently defined form, were met by the patients with Susac syndrome. FACS enriched CD8+ TEMRA cells, while bulk CD8+ and CD4+ were negatively isolated.

The sequence came from a human donor with Susac syndrome. V and J are TRBV18 and TRBJ2-7, with 7 bases identical to TRBD1. The sequenced sample consisted of CD4+ T cells from PBMCs. CDR3 amino acids: CASSGQAAYEQYF. The CDR3 region has the DNA TGTGCCAGCTCAGGACAGGCTGCCTACGAGCAGTACTTC.